Below, 3 T cell receptor beta chains from the same sample are listed, as sequenced in a study of blood T cell repertoires in COVID-19. Only in-frame clones appear in the TCRdb table, and some are missing; sequencing was by immunoSEQ multiplex PCR. The sample includes about 180,000 clones, 86% of them seen just once. The sample comprised peripheral blood. The receptor source for this set is a man aged 50-60 years with active or convalescent COVID-19.

This rearrangement joins TRBV27 to TRBJ2-3; D not resolved. Looked up from germline, CDR1 is MNHEY and CDR2 is SMNVEV (reference sequence). The V and J ends lost 4 bases and 1 base respectively, with 15 bases between them. This CDR3 has 16 residues. CDR3: CASSSPFLRGTDTQYF. The CDR3, as DNA: TGTGCCAGCAGTTCCCCGTTTCTTCGGGGCACAGATACGCAGTATTTT.

This chain connects TRBV7-9 to TRBJ2-1, with a possible D match to TRBD2 (5 bases). V lost 6 bases and J lost 9, with 24 bases in between. Germline V gives CDR1 SEHNR, CDR2 FQNEAQ (reference sequence). This CDR3 contains 16 residues. The CDR3 nucleotides are TGTGCCAGCAGTTTTAAGTTGGTAGCCTATGAGGGTGAGCAGTTCTTC. This encodes CASSFKLVAYEGEQFF.

V gene TRBV6-5 combines with J gene TRBJ2-1; D not certain. Trimming cost V 8 bases and J 0 bases, with 8 bases left between them. Germline V gene sequence: CDR1 MNHEY, CDR2 SVGAGI. The CDR3 length is 13 residues. The CDR3 is CASSPDSYNEQFF. The CDR3 bases are TGTGCCAGCTCCCCAGACTCCTACAATGAGCAGTTCTTC.